These T cell receptor beta chains were read from a single sample in a study of T-cell memory formation after mild COVID-19. TCRdb itself ran the 5' RACE reads through MiXCR, one entry per CDR3 protein. The sample carries about 110,000 distinct CDR3 sequences, about an eighth recorded once. The material sequenced was PBMCs or a T cell subset sorted from them (not recorded which). The receptor source for this set is an adult woman who had mild COVID-19 (a few samples of this study predate the infection). Cell type and time point are not known. The CDR3 runs from the conserved cysteine through the conserved F or W. The D gene is left open where the match is weak. Not all rows give a size; the values are once, few, many and, for expanded clones, a class.

. . TRBJ1-6 TRBV21-1 CASSPGELPLHF TGTGCCAGCAGCCCCGGAGAACTTCCCCTCCACTTT
TRBD2 . TRBJ2-3 TRBV10-3 CAISGTSGSADTQYF TGTGCCATCAGTGGTACTAGCGGATCTGCAGATACGCAGTATTTT
TRBD2 few TRBJ2-5 TRBV15 CATSRGLAGGGRETQYF TGTGCCACCAGCAGAGGGCTAGCGGGGGGGGGTCGAGAGACCCAGTACTTC
TRBD1 . TRBJ2-1 TRBV4-1 CASSLGQGVDEQFF TGCGCCAGCAGCCTAGGACAGGGTGTAGATGAGCAGTTCTTC
TRBD1 . TRBJ1-2 TRBV7-8 CASSFTGARGYTF TGTGCCAGCAGCTTCACAGGGGCGCGGGGCTACACCTTC
. . TRBJ2-5 TRBV9 CASSRSRGTLQETQYF TGTGCCAGCAGCAGGTCTAGGGGAACCCTACAAGAGACCCAGTACTTC
. . TRBJ2-3 TRBV7-9 CASSSPLTGVTDTQYF TGTGCCAGCAGCTCCCCGTTGACAGGAGTCACAGATACGCAGTATTTT
. . TRBJ2-3 TRBV27 CASSLGGAGFGTDTQYF TGTGCCAGCAGTTTGGGGGGGGCCGGGTTTGGCACAGATACGCAGTATTTT
. few TRBJ2-7 TRBV2 CASREFSGTEQYF TGTGCCAGCAGGGAGTTTTCAGGGACCGAGCAGTACTTC
. few TRBJ1-1 TRBV20-1 CSARGSLNTEAFF TGCAGTGCTAGAGGAAGCTTGAACACTGAAGCTTTCTTT
TRBD1 few TRBJ1-5 TRBV7-9 CASSKTGIGNQPQHF TGTGCCAGCAGCAAGACAGGGATCGGCAATCAGCCCCAGCATTTT
TRBD2 . TRBJ2-3 TRBV2 CASRSELAGEVDTQYF TGTGCCAGCAGGAGTGAACTAGCGGGAGAAGTGGATACGCAGTATTTT
. . TRBJ1-5 TRBV5-5 CASSLWAADQPQHF TGTGCCAGCAGCTTATGGGCCGCTGATCAGCCCCAGCATTTT
TRBD1 . TRBJ2-7 TRBV12-3/TRBV12-4 CASSPHGQAFYEQYF TGTGCCAGCAGCCCGCACGGACAGGCCTTTTACGAGCAGTACTTC
TRBD1 many TRBJ2-7 TRBV2 CASSAGQGNLIHEQYF TGTGCCAGCAGTGCGGGACAGGGCAACCTAATCCACGAGCAGTACTTC
TRBD2 few TRBJ2-7 TRBV5-6 CASSSLAATGGFEQYF TGTGCCAGCAGCTCACTAGCGGCGACTGGGGGATTCGAGCAGTACTTC
TRBD2 . TRBJ2-5 TRBV15 CATNSLGTTDYQETQYF TGTGCCACCAACTCCCTCGGGACTACCGATTACCAAGAGACCCAGTACTTC